This T cell receptor beta chain was sequenced during a study of T cells of healthy individuals. The V end was cut by 1 base, the J end by 10 bases, with 15 bases between. Germline CDR1 is SGHRS and CDR2 is YFSETQ. The CDR3 length is 15 residues. Via MiXCR, TCRdb re-called the 5' RACE reads, giving one row per CDR3 protein. The data hold nearly 100,000 distinct CDR3 sequences, with under 20% observed a single time. This TCR was sampled from a human donor in good health. The V call is TRBV5-1, the J call TRBJ1-6, with D tentatively TRBD1 (5 bases). DNA of the CDR3: TGCGCCAGCAGCTTGTCGCGGGGGACCTACTCACCCCTCCACTTT. Its protein is CASSLSRGTYSPLHF.